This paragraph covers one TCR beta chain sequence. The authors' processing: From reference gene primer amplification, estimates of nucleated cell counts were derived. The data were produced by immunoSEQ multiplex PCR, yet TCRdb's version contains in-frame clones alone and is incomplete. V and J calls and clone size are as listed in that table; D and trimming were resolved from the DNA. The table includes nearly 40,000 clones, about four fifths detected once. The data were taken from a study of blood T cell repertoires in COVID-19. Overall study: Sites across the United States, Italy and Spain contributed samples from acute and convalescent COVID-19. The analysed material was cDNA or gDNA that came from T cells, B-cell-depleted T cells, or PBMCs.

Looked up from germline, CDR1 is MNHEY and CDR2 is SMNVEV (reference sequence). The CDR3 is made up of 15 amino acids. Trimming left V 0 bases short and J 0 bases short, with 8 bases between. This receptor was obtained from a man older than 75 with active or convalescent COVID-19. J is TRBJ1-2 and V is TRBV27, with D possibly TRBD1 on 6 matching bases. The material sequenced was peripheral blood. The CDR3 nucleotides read TGTGCCAGCAGTTTATCCCCAGGGGCTAACTATGGCTACACCTTC. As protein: CASSLSPGANYGYTF.